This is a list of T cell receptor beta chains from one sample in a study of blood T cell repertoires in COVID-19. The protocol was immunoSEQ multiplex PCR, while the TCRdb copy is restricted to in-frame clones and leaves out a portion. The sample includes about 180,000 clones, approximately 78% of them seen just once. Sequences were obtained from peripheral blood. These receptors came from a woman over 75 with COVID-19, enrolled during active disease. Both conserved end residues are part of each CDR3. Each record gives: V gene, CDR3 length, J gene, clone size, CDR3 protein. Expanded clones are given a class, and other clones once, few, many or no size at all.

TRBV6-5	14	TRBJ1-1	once	CASTRSLGNTEAFF
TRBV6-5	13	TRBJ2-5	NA	CASKGLALETQYF
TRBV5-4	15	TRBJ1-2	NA	CASSLAARANYGYTF
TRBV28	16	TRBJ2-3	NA	CASSAPAGGITDTQYF
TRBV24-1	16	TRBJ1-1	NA	CATSVGTDSRNTEAFF
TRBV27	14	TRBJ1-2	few	CASSIQGSNYGYTF
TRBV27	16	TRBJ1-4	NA	CASSLGPGAAREKLFF
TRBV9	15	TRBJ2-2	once	CASSVEGMGTGELFF
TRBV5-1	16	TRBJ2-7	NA	CASSLDGGTATDEQYF
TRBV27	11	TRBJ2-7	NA	CASRNLREQYF
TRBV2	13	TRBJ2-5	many	CASQSSGGETQYF
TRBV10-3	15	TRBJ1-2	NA	CAISESQGGNYGYTF
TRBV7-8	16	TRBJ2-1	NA	CASSKRNRDGGNEQFF
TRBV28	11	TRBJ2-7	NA	CASQRTYEQYF
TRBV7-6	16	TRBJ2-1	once	CASSFLGGSSYNEQFF
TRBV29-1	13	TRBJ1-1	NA	CSVGGRGDTEAFF
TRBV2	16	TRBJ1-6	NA	CASSAGGPSYNSPLHF
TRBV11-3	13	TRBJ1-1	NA	CASSLWGDTEAFF
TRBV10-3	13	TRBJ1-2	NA	CAIRTGQGYGYTF
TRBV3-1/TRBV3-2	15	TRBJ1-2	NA	CASSLDRDSRYGYTF
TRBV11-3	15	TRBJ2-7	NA	CASSLVMGSSYEQYF
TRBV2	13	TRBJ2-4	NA	CASSGGQANIQYF
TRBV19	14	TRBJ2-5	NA	CASSIGTAQETQYF
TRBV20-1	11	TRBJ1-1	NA	CSARGSTEAFF
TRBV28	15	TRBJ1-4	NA	CASSQTTATNEKLFF
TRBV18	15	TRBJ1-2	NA	CASSPAGQGLYGYTF
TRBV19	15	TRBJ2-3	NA	CASSLTSGRAGTQYF
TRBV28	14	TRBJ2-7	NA	CASSPGHTLDEQYF
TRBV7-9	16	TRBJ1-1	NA	CASSLGPGTENTEAFF
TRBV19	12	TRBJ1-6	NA	CASSYLDSPLHF
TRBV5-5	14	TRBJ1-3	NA	CASSSRGQGNTIYF
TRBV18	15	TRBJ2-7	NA	CASSPPDTRSYEQYF
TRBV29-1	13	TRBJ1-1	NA	CSVAAGFNTEAFF
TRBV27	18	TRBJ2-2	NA	CASSFLAGGRPNTGELFF
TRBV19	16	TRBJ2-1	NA	CASSTQLAGSYNEQFF
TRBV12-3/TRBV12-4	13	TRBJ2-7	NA	CASSLANSYEQYF
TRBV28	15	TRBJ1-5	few	CASSLPSRGNQPQHF